These T cell receptor beta chains were read from a single sample in a study of cytomegalovirus exposure and HLA in healthy donors. The assay was immunoSEQ multiplex PCR, and TCRdb's table has in-frame clones only and misses some. The data show under 200,000 clones, approximately 80% seen once. Sequencing was performed on PBMCs. Receptor source: a female donor in good health and CMV-seronegative. CDR3s include the opening cysteine and the closing phenylalanine or tryptophan. The D gene is left open where the match is weak. The listing skips clone size in some rows; elsewhere it reads once, few, many or a size class.

cdr3_nt	cdr3_aa	clone_size	v_call	d_call	j_call
TGCGCCAGCAGCTCGACCGGGTCCGGGGAGCAGTACTTC	CASSSTGSGEQYF	NA	TRBV5-1	NA	TRBJ2-7
TGTGCCAGCAGCTCGATACAGGGCCTATTAATGAACACTGAAGCTTTCTTT	CASSSIQGLLMNTEAFF	NA	TRBV9	NA	TRBJ1-1
TGTGCCAGCAGCTTGGGCGGGGGGAACTCCTACAATGAGCAGTTCTTC	CASSLGGGNSYNEQFF	few	TRBV5-4	TRBD2	TRBJ2-1
TGTGCCAGTAGTATTGGTGTCGGTGGAAACACCATATATTTT	CASSIGVGGNTIYF	few	TRBV19	NA	TRBJ1-3
TGTGCCAGCAGCCAAGGGGGTCGCGGGGGCAGCGGGGGCCACAATGAGCAGTTCTTC	CASSQGGRGGSGGHNEQFF	NA	TRBV14	TRBD2	TRBJ2-1
TGTGCCAGCAGCATAGGAGGACAGGTAGCTAACTATGGCTACACCTTC	CASSIGGQVANYGYTF	NA	TRBV7-2	TRBD1	TRBJ1-2
TGTGCCAGCAGGGCTGGTAGCGGGGGCTCCTACAATGAGCAGTTCTTC	CASRAGSGGSYNEQFF	NA	TRBV5-6	TRBD2	TRBJ2-1
TGTGCCAGCAAGGTGCAGGGCCAGACCTACGAGCAGTACTTC	CASKVQGQTYEQYF	NA	TRBV6-1	NA	TRBJ2-7
TGTGCCAGCACCGGTCAGACAGGGGGCTCCTACGAGCAGTACTTC	CASTGQTGGSYEQYF	few	TRBV27	TRBD1	TRBJ2-7
TGTGCCAGCAGTGAATTTATCCAAGAGACCCAGTACTTC	CASSEFIQETQYF	NA	TRBV6-1	NA	TRBJ2-5
TGTGCCAGCAGCTTAGAACTATCCGTGAACACCGGGGAGCTGTTTTTT	CASSLELSVNTGELFF	NA	TRBV11-2	NA	TRBJ2-2
TGTTCCAGCAGCCCCCCCTCGTCGACTAGAAACACCATATATTTT	CSSSPPSSTRNTIYF	once	TRBV7-9	NA	TRBJ1-3
TGTGCCATCAGTAACGCCCCAGGGGTAAACTATGGCTACACCTTC	CAISNAPGVNYGYTF	NA	TRBV10-3	NA	TRBJ1-2
TGTGCCAGCAGGCCTCTAGCGGGAGAGTACGAGCAGTACTTC	CASRPLAGEYEQYF	NA	TRBV28	TRBD2	TRBJ2-7
TGTGCCAGCAACTTCGGGACAGCCACAGATACGCAGTATTTT	CASNFGTATDTQYF	NA	TRBV5-5	TRBD1	TRBJ2-3
TGCGCCAGCAGCCAAGGGGTTAGCGGGCGCCTGAACTACGAGCAGTACTTC	CASSQGVSGRLNYEQYF	NA	TRBV4-1	TRBD2	TRBJ2-7
TGTGCCAGCTCACCTTCAGGGCCTGGGGGCAATCAGCCCCAGCATTTT	CASSPSGPGGNQPQHF	NA	TRBV18	NA	TRBJ1-5
TGTGCCAGCAGCCGGGAGGTAGCGGGAGGTAAGCAGTACTTC	CASSREVAGGKQYF	NA	TRBV13	TRBD2	TRBJ2-7
TGCGCCAGCAGCTGGACTAGCGGGGAGGCGGAGACCCAGTACTTC	CASSWTSGEAETQYF	NA	TRBV5-1	TRBD2	TRBJ2-5
TGTGCCAGCCGTCCCGTCTTAGACAGGCCCTCCTACGAGCAGTACTTC	CASRPVLDRPSYEQYF	NA	TRBV5-4	NA	TRBJ2-7